The rows below give T cell receptor beta chains drawn from one sample of a study of blood T cell repertoires in COVID-19. The repertoire was sequenced with immunoSEQ multiplex PCR; TCRdb's copy has only in-frame clones and lacks some. This sample has 200,000 to 250,000 clones, with 88% found just once. The sample was PBMCs or T cells enriched from blood (not recorded which). The receptors here all came from a woman aged 50 to 65 with acute COVID-19. The CDR3 runs from the conserved cysteine through the conserved F or W. D genes are given only for firm matches. Rows may omit the clone size; those that give it use once, few, many or a size class.

j_call clone_size d_call v_call cdr3_nt cdr3_aa
TRBJ2-6 . . TRBV5-1 TGCGCCAGCAGCTTTGAGGGCTCTGGGGCCAACGTCCTGACTTTC CASSFEGSGANVLTF
TRBJ1-2 . TRBD1 TRBV7-3 TGTGCCAGCAGCTTATCCCCCTCTGGGGGACAGGGTTACGGCTACACCTTC CASSLSPSGGQGYGYTF
TRBJ2-7 once TRBD2 TRBV7-2 TGTGCCAGCAGCTTAGGCGGGGGTAGCTACGAGCAGTACTTC CASSLGGGSYEQYF
TRBJ2-2 . . TRBV18 TGTGCCAGCTCACCACCAGCGATCGCGAACACCGGGGAGCTGTTTTTT CASSPPAIANTGELFF
TRBJ1-4 . TRBD1 TRBV9 TGTGCCAGCAGCCCTAGTAGGCGACAGGGGTCGGAAAAACTGTTTTTT CASSPSRRQGSEKLFF
TRBJ2-3 once TRBD1 TRBV7-3 TGTGCCAGCAGATGTCAGGGGGCGAGTAGGACAGATACGCAGTATTTT CASRCQGASRTDTQYF
TRBJ2-7 . . TRBV27 TGTGCCAGCGGGCCAGCCTACGAGCAGTACTTC CASGPAYEQYF
TRBJ2-2 . TRBD2 TRBV29-1 TGCAGCGTTGATAGCGGGAGGCCCAACACCGGGGAGCTGTTTTTT CSVDSGRPNTGELFF
TRBJ1-2 . . TRBV10-3 TGTGCCATCAGTACGCAAGAGAAGGGGAACTATGGCTACACCTTC CAISTQEKGNYGYTF
TRBJ1-2 . . TRBV19 TGTGCCAGTAGTATAGGTCCCCAGGGGAACTATGGCTACACCTTC CASSIGPQGNYGYTF
TRBJ2-7 . TRBD1 TRBV24-1 TGTGCCACCAGTGTCAAGACAGGGGGGGGTCACGAGCAGTACTTC CATSVKTGGGHEQYF
TRBJ2-3 . . TRBV30 TGTGCCTGGAGTGTAGGGACGGGAGCTAGCACAGATACGCAGTATTTT CAWSVGTGASTDTQYF
TRBJ1-5 . . TRBV6-4 TGTGCCAGCAGTGACCCCGGTTCGCCCGGCAATCAGCCCCAGCATTTT CASSDPGSPGNQPQHF
TRBJ2-1 . . TRBV9 TGTGCCAGCAGCCCCTTGGCCTCCTACAATGAGCAGTTCTTC CASSPLASYNEQFF
TRBJ1-2 . TRBD1 TRBV5-4 TGTGCCAGCAGCTTGAAGAGGCGGGACAGGGTTAATGGCTACACCTTC CASSLKRRDRVNGYTF
TRBJ2-7 . . TRBV2 TGTGCCAGCAGTGAATTGGTAGCCGACGAGCAGTACTTC CASSELVADEQYF
TRBJ1-1 . TRBD1 TRBV5-1 TGCGCCAGCAGCTTGGTATCAGGGGGGAGGATGAACACTGAAGCTTTCTTT CASSLVSGGRMNTEAFF
TRBJ2-1 . . TRBV7-2 TGTGCCAGCAGCCACCGGTCCAATGAGCAGTTCTTC CASSHRSNEQFF
TRBJ1-6 . . TRBV6-1 TGTGCCAGCAGTGAAGGGCCCTCCGCGGTTTCACCCCTCCACTTT CASSEGPSAVSPLHF
TRBJ2-1 . TRBD2 TRBV6-5 TGTGCCAGCAGTTTCGGCGGGAGGTACAATGAGCAGTTCTTC CASSFGGRYNEQFF
TRBJ2-1 . TRBD1 TRBV18 TGTGCCAGCTCACCTAGGACAGGGGCAACAGGTCAATATAGGAATGAGCAGTTCTTC CASSPRTGATGQYRNEQFF
TRBJ2-7 once . TRBV6-1 TGTGCCAGCAGTGGGCGGTTTGCGGGGGCGGCCTACGAGCAGTACTTC CASSGRFAGAAYEQYF
TRBJ1-1 . . TRBV28 TGTGCCAGCAGTTCAGGGTCCTCTGGTTTCTTT CASSSGSSGFF
TRBJ2-1 . TRBD1 TRBV4-1 TGCGCCAGCAGCAAACCGGGACAGACCGTATACAATGAGCAGTTCTTC CASSKPGQTVYNEQFF
TRBJ2-1 . . TRBV11-3 TGTGCCAGCAGCTTAGGTCGGGGGAAGGTATCACGGAATGAGCAGTTCTTC CASSLGRGKVSRNEQFF
TRBJ1-1 . TRBD1 TRBV7-3 TGTGCCAGCAGCTTAGGGCAGGGGGCGACTGAAGCTTTCTTT CASSLGQGATEAFF
TRBJ1-6 . . TRBV7-9 TGTGCCAGCAGCGGGCCGGGGGTAGGGGCTATTGATTCACCCCTCCACTTT CASSGPGVGAIDSPLHF
TRBJ2-1 . TRBD2 TRBV6-4 TGTGCCAGCAGTCTCTTAGCGGGAACCTCCTACAATGAGCAGTTCTTC CASSLLAGTSYNEQFF
TRBJ2-1 few TRBD2 TRBV7-9 TGTGCCAGCAGCTCGAGAGCGGGAGGGGAAGACAATGAGCAGTTCTTC CASSSRAGGEDNEQFF
TRBJ2-6 once . TRBV21-1 TGTGCCAGCAGCATGGTCAGGGGTCGGTCTGGGGCCAACGTCCTGACTTTC CASSMVRGRSGANVLTF
TRBJ2-3 . . TRBV5-4 TGTGCCAGCAGCTTGGTTTGGACAGCGGGCACAGATACGCAGTATTTT CASSLVWTAGTDTQYF
TRBJ2-3 . TRBD2 TRBV7-9 TGTGCCAGCAGCTACATTAGCGGGAGGACCACAGATACGCAGTATTTT CASSYISGRTTDTQYF
TRBJ1-5 few . TRBV19 TGTGCCAGTAGTATGGCGGCAGGGAACAATCAGCCCCAGCATTTT CASSMAAGNNQPQHF
TRBJ1-2 . TRBD1 TRBV24-1 TGTGCCACCAGGGGGGACAGGGAGAGCGGCTACACCTTC CATRGDRESGYTF
TRBJ2-5 . TRBD2 TRBV7-2 TGTGCCAGCACCTGGGATAGCGGGATGGCGGAGACCCAGTACTTC CASTWDSGMAETQYF